This TCR beta chain was documented in a study of cytomegalovirus exposure and HLA in healthy donors. Germline CDR1 WSHSY, CDR2 SAAADI. CDR3 size: 14 residues. V shed 7 bases, J shed 1 base, and the junction held 7 bases outside the gene matches. Assay: immunoSEQ multiplex PCR; the TCRdb copy retains only in-frame clones and omits some. Of more than 95,000 clones listed, about 87% are singletons. The sequencing sample was made of PBMCs. J is TRBJ2-7 and V is TRBV10-2; TRBD1 aligns across 7 bases. This clonotype was obtained from a woman younger than 30 in good health and CMV-seronegative. The CDR3 region has the DNA TGCGCCAGCACCCCGGGACAGATATCCTACGAGCAGTACTTC. Translation: CASTPGQISYEQYF.